The source of this T cell receptor (beta chain) is a study of T cell responses to AZD1222 COVID-19 vaccine. Overall study results and limits: Baseline serology detected seropositivity in only five or six AZD1222 recipients.

TCRdb's copy holds only in-frame clones and misses some; the assay was immunoSEQ multiplex PCR. The sample yields under 75,000 clones, around 84% seen once. The CDR3 sequence is 15 residues long. V dropped 2 bases and J dropped 0 bases, with 10 bases sitting between them. CDR1 is KGHSH, CDR2 LQKENI, per germline. This clone was seen more than once but under ten times. Its antigen is as yet unknown. The rearrangement joins TRBV18 to TRBJ2-5; the D gene is possibly TRBD1 (5 bases). The receptor's source is an adult in good health. Sequencing used peripheral blood, obtained on day 0 of AZD1222 vaccination. DNA for the CDR3: TGTGCCAGCTCACCAGGGGCAGCTTACCAAGAGACCCAGTACTTC. Its translation is CASSPGAAYQETQYF.